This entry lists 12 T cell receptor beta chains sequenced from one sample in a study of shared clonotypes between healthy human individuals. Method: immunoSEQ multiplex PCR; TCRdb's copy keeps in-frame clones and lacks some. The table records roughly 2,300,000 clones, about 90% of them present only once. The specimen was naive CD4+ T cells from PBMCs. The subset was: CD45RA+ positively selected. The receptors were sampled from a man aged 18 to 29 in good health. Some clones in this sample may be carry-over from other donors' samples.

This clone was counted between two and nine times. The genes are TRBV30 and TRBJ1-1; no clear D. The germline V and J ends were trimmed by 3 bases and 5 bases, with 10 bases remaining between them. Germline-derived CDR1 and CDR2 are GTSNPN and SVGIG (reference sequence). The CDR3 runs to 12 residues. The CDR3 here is CAWSPLRTEAFF. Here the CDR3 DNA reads TGTGCCTGGAGCCCCCTGCGGACTGAAGCTTTCTTT.

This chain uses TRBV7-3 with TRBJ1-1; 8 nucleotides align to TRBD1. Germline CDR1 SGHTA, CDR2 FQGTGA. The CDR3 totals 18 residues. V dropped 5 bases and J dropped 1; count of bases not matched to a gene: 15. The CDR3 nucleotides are TGTGCCAGCAGCCAGGGTCCGGCCAGGGGGCTCCCGAACACTGAAGCTTTCTTT. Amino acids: CASSQGPARGLPNTEAFF.

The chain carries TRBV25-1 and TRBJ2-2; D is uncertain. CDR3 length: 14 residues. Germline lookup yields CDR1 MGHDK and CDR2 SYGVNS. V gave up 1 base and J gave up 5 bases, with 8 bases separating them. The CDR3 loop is CASSESGPTGELFF. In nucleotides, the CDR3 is TGTGCCAGCAGTGAATCTGGGCCAACCGGGGAGCTGTTTTTT.

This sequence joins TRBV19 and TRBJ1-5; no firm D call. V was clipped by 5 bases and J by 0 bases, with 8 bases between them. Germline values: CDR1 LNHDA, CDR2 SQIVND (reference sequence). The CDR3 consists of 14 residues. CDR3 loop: CASSYIRSNQPQHF. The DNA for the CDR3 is TGTGCCAGTAGTTATATTCGTAGCAATCAGCCCCAGCATTTT.

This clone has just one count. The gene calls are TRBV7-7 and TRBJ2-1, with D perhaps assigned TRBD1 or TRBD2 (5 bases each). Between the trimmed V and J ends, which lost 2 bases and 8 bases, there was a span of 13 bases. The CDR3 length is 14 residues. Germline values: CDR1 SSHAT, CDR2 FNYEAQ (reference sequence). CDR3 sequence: CASSLWLGDDEQFF. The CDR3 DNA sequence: TGTGCCAGCAGCTTATGGTTGGGGGACGATGAGCAGTTCTTC. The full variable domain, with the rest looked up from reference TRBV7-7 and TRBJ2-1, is GAGVSQSPRYKVTKRGQDVTLRCDPISSHATLYWYQQALGQGPEFLTYFNYEAQPDKSGLPSDRFSAERPEGSISTLTIQRTEQRDSAMYRCASSLWLGDDEQFFGPGTRLTVL.

CDR3 sequence (DNA): TGTGCCAGCAGCGACGGACAGGGACACTACAATGAGCAGTTCTTC. Protein product: CASSDGQGHYNEQFF. The chain joins TRBV9 to TRBJ2-1, with 8 positions matching TRBD1. V gave up 3 bases and J gave up 3 bases; unmatched junction bases: 5. The germline V gene has CDR1 SGDLS and CDR2 YYNGEE. The CDR3 spans 15 residues.

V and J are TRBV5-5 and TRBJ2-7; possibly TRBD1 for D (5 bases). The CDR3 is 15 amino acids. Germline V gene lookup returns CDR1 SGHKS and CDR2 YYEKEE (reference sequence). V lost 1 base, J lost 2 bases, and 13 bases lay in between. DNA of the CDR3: TGTGCCAGCAGCTTGAGTGTCTGGGGCACCTACGAGCAGTACTTC. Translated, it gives CASSLSVWGTYEQYF.

The CDR3 here is CASSEGMATNEKLFF. CDR3 in DNA: TGTGCCAGCAGTGAGGGGATGGCAACTAATGAAAAACTGTTTTTT. V is TRBV28 and J is TRBJ1-4, with D possibly TRBD1 on 5 matching bases. The CDR3 totals 15 residues. Germline CDR1 reads MDHEN; CDR2 reads SYDVKM. V was cut by 5 bases and J by 0 bases, with 10 bases left in between.

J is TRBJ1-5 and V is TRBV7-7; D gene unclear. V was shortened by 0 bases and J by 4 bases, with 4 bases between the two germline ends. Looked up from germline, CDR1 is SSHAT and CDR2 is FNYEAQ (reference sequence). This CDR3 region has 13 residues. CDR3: CASSLAANQPQHF. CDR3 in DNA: TGTGCCAGCAGCTTAGCAGCAAATCAGCCCCAGCATTTT.

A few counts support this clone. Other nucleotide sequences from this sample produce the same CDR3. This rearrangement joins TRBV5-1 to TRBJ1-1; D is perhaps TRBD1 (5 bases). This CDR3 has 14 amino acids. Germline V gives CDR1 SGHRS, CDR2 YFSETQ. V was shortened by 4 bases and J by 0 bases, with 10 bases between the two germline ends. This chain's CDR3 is CASSRDGLNTEAFF. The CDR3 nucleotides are TGCGCCAGCAGCCGGGACGGATTGAACACTGAAGCTTTCTTT.

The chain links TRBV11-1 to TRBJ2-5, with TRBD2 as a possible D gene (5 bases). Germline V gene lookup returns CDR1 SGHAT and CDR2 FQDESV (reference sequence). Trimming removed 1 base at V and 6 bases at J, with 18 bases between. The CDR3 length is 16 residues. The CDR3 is CASSLGRSLALQTQYF. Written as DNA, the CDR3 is TGTGCCAGCAGCTTAGGGAGGTCGTTGGCTCTTCAGACCCAGTACTTC.

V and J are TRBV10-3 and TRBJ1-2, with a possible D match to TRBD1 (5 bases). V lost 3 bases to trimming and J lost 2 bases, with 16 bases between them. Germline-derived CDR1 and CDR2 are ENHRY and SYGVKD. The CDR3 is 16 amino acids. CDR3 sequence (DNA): TGTGCCATCAGTGAAGTAGTGGGGACGGGGAACTATGGCTACACCTTC. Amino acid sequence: CAISEVVGTGNYGYTF.